Reported below is one T cell receptor beta chain. J gave up 2 bases and V 9 bases, and 1 base lay outside the gene matches. In germline, CDR1 is MNHEY, CDR2 SMNVEV (reference sequence). The CDR3 sequence is 11 residues long. These data belong to a study of blood T cell repertoires in COVID-19. In the authors' workflow: Amplifying reference gene primers gave estimates of nucleated cell counts. Repertoires were generated with immunoSEQ multiplex PCR, while TCRdb's copy carries only in-frame clones and drops some. Clonal size and the V and J genes are those of that table, whereas D and trimming came from the DNA. This table has about 210,000 clones, around nine tenths appearing once.

The chain uses TRBV27 and TRBJ2-7; TRBD1 matches 7 bases. Material: peripheral blood. The origin of this receptor is a man aged 60 to 75 who had recovered from COVID-19. The CDR3 bases are TGTGCCAGTACAGGGGCCTACGAGCAGTACTTC. Its translation is CASTGAYEQYF.